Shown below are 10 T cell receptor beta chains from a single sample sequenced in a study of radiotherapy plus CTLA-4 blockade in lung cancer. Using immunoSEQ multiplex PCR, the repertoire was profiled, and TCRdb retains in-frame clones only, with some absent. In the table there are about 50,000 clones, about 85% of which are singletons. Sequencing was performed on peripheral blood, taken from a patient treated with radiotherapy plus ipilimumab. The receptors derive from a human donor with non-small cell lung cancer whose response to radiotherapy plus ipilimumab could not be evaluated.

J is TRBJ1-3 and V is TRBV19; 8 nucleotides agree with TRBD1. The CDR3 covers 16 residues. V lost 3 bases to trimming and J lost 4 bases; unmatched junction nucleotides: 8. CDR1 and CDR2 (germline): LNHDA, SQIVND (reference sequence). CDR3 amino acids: CASSIVTGTGGNTIYF. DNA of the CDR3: TGTGCCAGTAGTATCGTAACCGGGACAGGAGGAAACACCATATATTTT.

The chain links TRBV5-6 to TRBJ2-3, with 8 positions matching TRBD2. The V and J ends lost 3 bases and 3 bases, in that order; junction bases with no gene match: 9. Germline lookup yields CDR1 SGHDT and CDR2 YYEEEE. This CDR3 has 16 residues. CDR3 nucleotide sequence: TGTGCCAGCAGCTGGGGCACTAGCGGATATACAGATACGCAGTATTTT. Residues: CASSWGTSGYTDTQYF.

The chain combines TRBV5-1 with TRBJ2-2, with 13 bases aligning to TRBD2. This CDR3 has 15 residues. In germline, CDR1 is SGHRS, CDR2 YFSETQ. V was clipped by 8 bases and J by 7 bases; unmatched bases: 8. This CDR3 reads CASIGTSGTDGELFF. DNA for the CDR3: TGCGCCAGTATTGGGACTAGCGGGACCGACGGGGAGCTGTTTTTT.

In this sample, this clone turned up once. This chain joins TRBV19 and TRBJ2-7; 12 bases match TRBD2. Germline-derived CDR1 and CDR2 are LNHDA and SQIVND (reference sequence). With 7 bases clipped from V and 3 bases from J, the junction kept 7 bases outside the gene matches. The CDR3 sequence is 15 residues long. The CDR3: CASTRGTSGYYEQYF. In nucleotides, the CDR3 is TGTGCCAGTACTCGAGGGACTAGCGGGTACTACGAGCAGTACTTC.

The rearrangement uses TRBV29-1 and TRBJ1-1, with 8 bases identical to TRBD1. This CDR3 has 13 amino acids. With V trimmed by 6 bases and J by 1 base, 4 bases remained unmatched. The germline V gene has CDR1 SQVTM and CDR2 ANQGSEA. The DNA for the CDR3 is TGCAGCGTCAACCAGGGGGCGAACACTGAAGCTTTCTTT. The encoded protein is CSVNQGANTEAFF.

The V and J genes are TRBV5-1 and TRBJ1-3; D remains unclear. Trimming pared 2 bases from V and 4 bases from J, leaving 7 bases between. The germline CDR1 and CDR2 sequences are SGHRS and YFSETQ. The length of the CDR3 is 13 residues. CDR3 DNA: TGCGCCAGCAGCTTAGCATTGGGAAACACCATATATTTT. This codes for CASSLALGNTIYF.

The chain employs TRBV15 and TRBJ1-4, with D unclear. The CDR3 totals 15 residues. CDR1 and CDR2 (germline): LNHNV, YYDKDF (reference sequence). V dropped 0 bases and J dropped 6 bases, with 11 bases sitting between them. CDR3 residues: CATSREVHQDEKLFF. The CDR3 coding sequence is TGTGCCACCAGCAGAGAAGTCCACCAGGATGAAAAACTGTTTTTT.

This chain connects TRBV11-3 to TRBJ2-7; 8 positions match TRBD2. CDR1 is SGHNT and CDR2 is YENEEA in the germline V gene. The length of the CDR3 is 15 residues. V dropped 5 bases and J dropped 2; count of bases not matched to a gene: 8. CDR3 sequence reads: CASSELSGGTYEQYF. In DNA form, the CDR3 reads TGTGCCAGCAGCGAACTTTCGGGGGGGACCTACGAGCAGTACTTC.

CDR3 residues: CAWSVSSATYEQYF. In DNA form, the CDR3 reads TGTGCCTGGAGTGTATCTAGCGCAACCTACGAGCAGTACTTC. The gene calls are TRBV30 and TRBJ2-7, with D perhaps matching TRBD2 (6 bases). The CDR3 consists of 14 residues. CDR1 is GTSNPN, CDR2 SVGIG, per germline (reference sequence). V was cut by 0 bases and J by 2 bases, with 11 bases left in between.

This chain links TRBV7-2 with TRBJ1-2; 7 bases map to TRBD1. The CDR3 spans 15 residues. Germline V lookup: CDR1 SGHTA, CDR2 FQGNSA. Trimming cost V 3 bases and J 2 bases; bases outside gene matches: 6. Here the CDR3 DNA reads TGTGCCAGCAGCTTTCGGCAGGGGGTAAACTATGGCTACACCTTC. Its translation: CASSFRQGVNYGYTF. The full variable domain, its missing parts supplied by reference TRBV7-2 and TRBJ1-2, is GAGVSQSPSNKVTEKGKDVELRCDPISGHTALYWYRQSLGQGLEFLIYFQGNSAPDKSGLPSDRFSAERTGGSVSTLTIQRTQQEDSAVYLCASSFRQGVNYGYTFGSGTRLTVV.